Listed below are T cell receptor beta chains from one sample, sequenced in a study of T cells in localized non-small cell lung cancer. Clones were read by immunoSEQ multiplex PCR, and TCRdb kept only the in-frame ones, dropping some. The data show tens of thousands of clones, 88% seen once. This specimen was PBMCs, taken before any cancer treatment. The origin of the receptors is a man aged 40 to 70 with stage II squamous cell lung carcinoma. The CDR3 runs from the conserved cysteine through the conserved F or W. A D gene is named only where the DNA matches it firmly. Not all rows give a size; the values are once, few, many and, for expanded clones, a class.

V gene,J gene,clone size,D gene,CDR3 DNA,CDR3 protein
TRBV28,TRBJ1-5,NA,NA,TGTGCCAGCAGTTTAGGGGGCTCAGGGCAGCCCCAGCATTTT,CASSLGGSGQPQHF
TRBV6-1,TRBJ2-1,NA,TRBD2,TGTGCCAGCAGTGAAGCGCTTCGACTAGCATTGCCTCTCTTC,CASSEALRLALPLF
TRBV28,TRBJ2-5,once,TRBD2,TGTGCCAGCAGTTTTAGCGGGAGGGGAAAAGAGACCCAGTACTTC,CASSFSGRGKETQYF
TRBV4-1,TRBJ2-1,NA,TRBD2,TGCGCCAGCAGCCAATCGGCTAGCGGGATCGGTGATGAGCAGTTCTTC,CASSQSASGIGDEQFF
TRBV4-1,TRBJ2-7,NA,NA,TGCGCCAGCAGCCAAGGGCCGACAGCCGACTCCTACGAGCAGTACTTC,CASSQGPTADSYEQYF
TRBV2,TRBJ2-3,NA,TRBD2,TGTGCCAGCAGTGTGACTAGCGGGGTGGTAGATACGCAGTATTTT,CASSVTSGVVDTQYF
TRBV18,TRBJ2-3,NA,TRBD1,TGTGCCAGCTCACCCCTGGACAGGGGAATCCCCTATTTT,CASSPLDRGIPYF
TRBV6-6,TRBJ2-1,NA,NA,TGTGCCAGCAGCCCAGACGGGTCCTACAATGAGCAGTTCTTC,CASSPDGSYNEQFF
TRBV15,TRBJ2-1,NA,TRBD1,TGTGCCACCAGGGACAGGGAAAAGTACAATGAGCAGTTCTTC,CATRDREKYNEQFF
TRBV5-8,TRBJ2-7,NA,NA,TGTGCCAGCAGCCGATACCAGGGGCCCTTATCCTACGAGCAGTACTTC,CASSRYQGPLSYEQYF
TRBV6-5,TRBJ2-5,NA,NA,TGTGCCAGCAGTTACCAGTTCGGAGAGACCCAGTACTTC,CASSYQFGETQYF
TRBV27,TRBJ1-2,NA,TRBD1,TGTGCCAGCAGTTTATTCGCCGGGACAGAGTTTTATGGCTACACCTTC,CASSLFAGTEFYGYTF
TRBV5-1,TRBJ1-2,NA,NA,TGCGCCAGCAGTTTAGGCTATGGCTACACCTTC,CASSLGYGYTF
TRBV30,TRBJ1-3,once,NA,TGTGCCTGGAATCCAGGGAGCTCTGGAAACACCATATATTTT,CAWNPGSSGNTIYF
TRBV4-1,TRBJ2-1,NA,TRBD2,TGCGCCAGCAGCTACGACGGGACTAGCGGAAATGAGCAGTTCTTC,CASSYDGTSGNEQFF
TRBV7-6,TRBJ2-7,NA,TRBD1,TGTGCCAGCAGCTTAGAGGAGACAGGGGGCCTCTACGAGCAGTACTTC,CASSLEETGGLYEQYF
TRBV28,TRBJ2-1,NA,NA,TGTGCCACTTCTTACAATGAGCAGTTCTTC,CATSYNEQFF
TRBV5-1,TRBJ1-5,NA,NA,TGCGCCAGCAGCTTGGCCGGGGAGCCCAATCAGCCCCAGCATTTT,CASSLAGEPNQPQHF
TRBV5-5,TRBJ2-7,NA,TRBD1,TGTGCCAGCAGCCAGGGACAGGTCTACGAGCAGTACTTC,CASSQGQVYEQYF
TRBV19,TRBJ1-3,NA,NA,TGTGCCAGTAGTATAGGGTCTCCGGGAAACACCATATATTTT,CASSIGSPGNTIYF
TRBV2,TRBJ1-2,NA,NA,TGTGCCAGCGGTGGGAGGGGCTATGGCTACACCTTC,CASGGRGYGYTF
TRBV4-3,TRBJ2-7,NA,NA,TGCGCCAGCAGCCACGCGTGGAAGGGGGACTACGAGCAGTACTTC,CASSHAWKGDYEQYF
TRBV7-2,TRBJ1-1,NA,NA,TGTGCCAGCAGCTTGTACAGGAGGAACACTGAAGCTTTCTTT,CASSLYRRNTEAFF
TRBV23-1,TRBJ2-7,NA,NA,TGCGCCAGCAGTCTCGGCTACCACTACGAGCAGTACTTC,CASSLGYHYEQYF
TRBV19,TRBJ2-5,NA,TRBD2,TGTGCCAGTAGTGAGCGGGGGGCCCAAGAGACCCAGTACTTC,CASSERGAQETQYF
TRBV30,TRBJ1-4,NA,NA,TGTGCCTGGAGAAGATGGGGGCGGGGTGATGAAAAACTGTTTTTT,CAWRRWGRGDEKLFF
TRBV30,TRBJ2-1,NA,NA,TGTGCCTGGAGTTGGCGGGTCGGCCACAATGAGCAGTTCTTC,CAWSWRVGHNEQFF
TRBV6-6,TRBJ1-2,NA,NA,TGTGCCAGCAGTTATGACGTCAATTTTGGCTACACCTTC,CASSYDVNFGYTF
TRBV27,TRBJ2-3,once,NA,TGTGCCAGCAGTTTATACCCCACCACAGATACGCAGTATTTT,CASSLYPTTDTQYF
TRBV19,TRBJ1-2,once,NA,TGTGCCAGTAGTAAGGTGGCACAGATTGGTAACTATGGCTACACCTTC,CASSKVAQIGNYGYTF
TRBV6-4,TRBJ2-2,NA,NA,TGTGCCAGCAGACAGGAATCGATCACCGGGGAGCTGTTTTTT,CASRQESITGELFF
TRBV6-1,TRBJ1-2,NA,TRBD1,TGTGCCAGCAGGACAGGGGGCTTTGACTATGGCTACACCTTC,CASRTGGFDYGYTF
TRBV30,TRBJ1-2,NA,TRBD1,TGTGCCTGGAGTGTAAAGGGGGCAAGTGGCTACACCTTC,CAWSVKGASGYTF
TRBV4-2,TRBJ2-1,NA,TRBD2,TGTGCCAGCAGCCGATATGCGGGAGTCGTCCACAATGAGCAGTTCTTC,CASSRYAGVVHNEQFF
TRBV29-1,TRBJ2-7,NA,NA,TGCAGCGTAAGGGGACAAGGATACTACGAGCAGTACTTC,CSVRGQGYYEQYF
TRBV19,TRBJ1-2,NA,NA,TGTGCCAGTAGTATAGGGTCAGGGGACTACTATGGCTACACCTTC,CASSIGSGDYYGYTF
TRBV18,TRBJ1-1,NA,NA,TGTGCCAGCTCACCACCGGTGGGGGTTAGAGGCACTGAAGCTTTCTTT,CASSPPVGVRGTEAFF
TRBV7-9,TRBJ2-1,NA,TRBD2,TGTGCCAGCAGCTTAGGGGGGAGGGTGAATTATGAGCAGTTCTTC,CASSLGGRVNYEQFF
TRBV5-1,TRBJ2-3,NA,NA,TGCGCCAGCAGCAGGGGGCCTAGCGGCCTCACAGATACGCAGTATTTT,CASSRGPSGLTDTQYF
TRBV5-4,TRBJ2-4,NA,NA,TGTGCCAGCAGCGCAGGTGGGGCAGGGGAAAACATTCAGTACTTC,CASSAGGAGENIQYF
TRBV9,TRBJ2-6,NA,TRBD1,TGTGCCAGCCAGGGGGTTGACTCTGGGGCCAACGTCCTGACTTTC,CASQGVDSGANVLTF
TRBV18,TRBJ1-5,NA,NA,TGTGCCAGCTCACAACGGGCAGGGGATCAGCCCCAGCATTTT,CASSQRAGDQPQHF
TRBV29-1,TRBJ2-6,NA,NA,TGCAGCGTTGCTGGCATCGCGATCTCTGGGGCCAACGTCCTGACTTTC,CSVAGIAISGANVLTF
TRBV7-9,TRBJ2-5,NA,NA,TGTGCCAGCAGCTTAGGGTCTGGCGGAGAGACCCAGTACTTC,CASSLGSGGETQYF
TRBV28,TRBJ1-1,NA,NA,TGTGCCAGCACCCCGAAGGTAGAGGGACGTCCCGAAGCTTTCTTT,CASTPKVEGRPEAFF
TRBV19,TRBJ1-1,NA,NA,TGTGCCAGTAGTATAGATCAAGTAGGCCACACTGAAGCTTTCTTT,CASSIDQVGHTEAFF
TRBV5-1,TRBJ2-1,NA,NA,TGCGCCAGCAGCGTCCGGAGTAGGTCCTACAATGAGCAGTTCTTC,CASSVRSRSYNEQFF
TRBV19,TRBJ1-1,NA,TRBD1,TGTGCCAGTAGTACGACAGGGTTCACTGAAGCTTTCTTT,CASSTTGFTEAFF
TRBV19,TRBJ1-2,few,NA,TGTGCCGGATCGACAGGCAACTATGGCTACACCTTC,CAGSTGNYGYTF